Sequencing of this T cell receptor beta chain was carried out in a study of Graves' ophthalmopathy and Graves' hyperthyroidism. General study points: A classifier, a 13-signature model, separated ophthalmopathy from stable hyperthyroidism with 85% to 90% sensitivity and 81.08% specificity. The majority of expanded thyroid clonotypes above 0.001 frequency also occurred in blood.

Comments on this clonotype: Antigen: not known. One end of the junction fails to match germline, which may point to a read error.

Looked up from germline, CDR1 is ENHRY and CDR2 is SYGVKD. This CDR3 has 17 residues. Amplified material comprised TCR beta CDR3 regions derived from RNA transcripts. The library came from an HTBI-primed first-round RT-PCR and a second-round multiplex PCR. Using its own MiXCR run on the multiplex PCR reads, TCRdb lists one record per CDR3 protein. The table includes 650,000 to 900,000 distinct CDR3 sequences, roughly 40% detected once. The receptor was derived from an adult man with Graves' ophthalmopathy. The sequencing sample was made of peripheral blood. V gene TRBV10-3 combines with J gene TRBJ1-6; TRBD1 matches at 7 bases. CDR3 sequence: CAISYLGQRGSKEPLHF. The CDR3 region has the DNA TGTGCCATCAGTTACCTGGGACAGAGGGGATCAAAGGAACCCCTCCACTTC.